What follows describes a single T cell receptor (beta chain). This sample is drawn from a study of blood T cell repertoires in COVID-19. Sequenced by immunoSEQ multiplex PCR; TCRdb stores in-frame clones only, minus some. The data show 75,000 to 90,000 clones, about 89% seen once. This CDR3 is built from 14 residues. V was clipped by 7 bases and J by 4 bases; unmatched bases: 9. The germline V gene encodes CDR1 ENHRY and CDR2 SYGVKD. V and J are TRBV10-3 and TRBJ1-1; TRBD1 aligns across 7 bases. Sequenced material: peripheral blood. This receptor was obtained from a man aged 50-59 years with active or convalescent COVID-19. For the CDR3, the DNA is TGTGCCATCACAGACTCGACAGGGAGCACTGAAGCTTTCTTT. This gives the protein CAITDSTGSTEAFF.